The 24 T cell receptor beta chains below come from one sample, sequenced in a study of spatial heterogeneity in lung cancer. In TCRdb, the 5' RACE reads were re-called with MiXCR into one record per CDR3 protein. The table lists around 8,000 distinct CDR3 sequences, approximately 8.6% of them singletons, with around 49% in the top ten. The time point is: sample taken at primary tumor resection. The sequenced material consisted of unsorted whole RNA from tumor, nontumor lung or frozen PBMC. The material was PBMCs, obtained at surgery. All receptors derive from a male donor with early-stage non-small cell lung cancer.

This clonotype occurred many times. As an off-target read in a library built for alpha chains, this beta chain has a frequency of little significance. The J gene is TRBJ2-2, the V gene TRBV30, with D unclear. This CDR3 is built from 11 residues. Germline assignment: CDR1 GTSNPN and CDR2 SVGIG (reference sequence). Between the trimmed V and J ends, which lost 5 bases and 4 bases, there was a span of 5 bases. The CDR3 is CAWGFTGELFF. The CDR3 DNA reads as TGTGCCTGGGGGTTCACCGGGGAGCTGTTTTTT.

This clonotype was counted ten times or more. This beta chain appears as a stray read in a library generated for alpha chains; its size is not informative. The genes are TRBV5-1 and TRBJ1-1; no reliable D call. Looked up from germline, CDR1 is SGHRS and CDR2 is YFSETQ. Deletions cut 0 bases from V and 1 base from J, with 7 bases between. The CDR3 runs 14 residues. CDR3 loop: CASSLAMGNTEAFF. CDR3 in DNA: TGCGCCAGCAGCTTGGCTATGGGGAACACTGAAGCTTTCTTT. Supplemented by reference TRBV5-1 and TRBJ1-1, the full variable domain reads KAGVTQTPRYLIKTRGQQVTLSCSPISGHRSVSWYQQTPGQGLQFLFEYFSETQRNKGNFPGRFSGRQFSNSRSEMNVSTLELGDSALYLCASSLAMGNTEAFFGQGTRLTVV.

In this sample, this clonotype turned up many times. Found in a library prepared for alpha chains, this beta chain is an off-target read, and its abundance has little meaning. The rearrangement links TRBV3-1 to TRBJ2-2; the match to TRBD2 covers 8 bases. The CDR3 spans 15 residues. Germline V CDR1 and CDR2: LGHDT, YNNKEL (reference sequence). After removal of 5 bases from V and 1 base from J, the junction contained 3 bases not matched to a gene. The CDR3 DNA reads as TGTGCCAGCAGCTCAACTAGCGGGAACACCGGGGAGCTGTTTTTT. The encoded protein is CASSSTSGNTGELFF.

The table lists this clonotype with many counts. The library was designed around alpha chains, so this beta chain is a stray read whose abundance carries little weight. The chain links TRBV12-5 to TRBJ2-1, with D uncertain. CDR3 size: 11 residues. CDR1 is LGHNT, CDR2 FRNRAP, per germline. V shed 1 base and J shed 5 bases, with 0 bases lying between them. CDR3 amino acids: CASGLDNEQFF. In nucleotides, the CDR3 is TGTGCTAGTGGTTTGGACAATGAGCAGTTCTTC.

This clonotype appeared many times. A library prepared for alpha chains yielded this beta chain as an off-target read; its size is of little meaning. V is TRBV28 and J is TRBJ1-5, with D possibly matching TRBD1 (6 bases). V shed 5 bases and J shed 7 bases, with 12 bases lying between them. The CDR3 loop spans 13 amino acids. Germline CDR1 reads MDHEN; CDR2 reads SYDVKM. The CDR3, as DNA: TGTGCCAGCAGTGGGACAAGGGGCCAGCCCCAGCATTTT. Its translation is CASSGTRGQPQHF.

This clonotype was observed at least ten times. Within a library made for alpha chains, this beta chain is off target, and its count is uninformative. The gene calls are TRBV6-1 and TRBJ2-1; TRBD2 aligns across 8 bases. Trimming took 6 bases from V and 7 from J; bases not matched to a gene: 8. The V gene's germline CDR1 is MNHNS and CDR2 SASEGT. This CDR3 comprises 14 residues. CDR3 sequence (DNA): TGTGCCAGCAGACGAGCGGGAGCGGGAAATGAGCAGTTCTTC. Translation gives CASRRAGAGNEQFF.

This clonotype has at least ten counts. A library prepared for alpha chains yielded this beta chain as an off-target read; its size is of little meaning. This chain joins TRBV7-2 and TRBJ2-5; 8 bases are a match to TRBD1. Looked up from germline, CDR1 is SGHTA and CDR2 is FQGNSA. V lost 5 bases, J lost 5 bases, and 4 bases stayed unmatched. The CDR3 runs to 13 residues. CDR3 DNA sequence: TGTGCCAGCAGCGAGGACAGGGTTGAGACCCAGTACTTC. Its translation is CASSEDRVETQYF. The full variable domain, with the rest looked up from reference TRBV7-2 and TRBJ2-5, is GAGVSQSPSNKVTEKGKDVELRCDPISGHTALYWYRQSLGQGLEFLIYFQGNSAPDKSGLPSDRFSAERTGGSVSTLTIQRTQQEDSAVYLCASSEDRVETQYFGPGTRLLVL.

There are many counts of this clonotype. Because this beta chain is a stray read in a library intended to capture alpha chains, its abundance should not be given much weight. This rearrangement joins TRBV6-6 to TRBJ1-5, with 7 bases that match TRBD1. CDR1 is MNHNY, CDR2 SVGAGI, per germline (reference sequence). The V segment lost 5 bases and the J segment 3 bases; nucleotides outside the gene matches: 4. The CDR3 loop spans 14 amino acids. CDR3 region: CASSPDRDNQPQHF. Written as DNA, the CDR3 is TGTGCCAGCAGTCCCGACAGGGACAATCAGCCCCAGCATTTT.

This clonotype occurred many times. This beta chain is an off-target read within a library intended for alpha chains, so its frequency means little. This rearrangement joins TRBV13 to TRBJ2-5, with 12 positions matching TRBD2. The CDR3 extends over 17 amino acids. CDR1 and CDR2 (germline): PRHDT, FYEKMQ (reference sequence). Germline trimming cut 1 base from V and 5 bases from J; bases unmatched to any gene: 8. CDR3 nucleotide sequence: TGTGCCAGCAGCTTAGCTTCTAGCGGGAGGGATGGGGAGACCCAGTACTTC. Its translation: CASSLASSGRDGETQYF.

This clonotype was counted ten times or more. This beta chain lies outside the target of a library built for alpha chains; its clone size means little. The chain has TRBV7-8 and TRBJ2-5, with no clear D. Germline V gives CDR1 SGHVS, CDR2 FQNEAQ. V gave up 4 bases and J gave up 0 bases, with 12 bases separating them. The CDR3 is made up of 15 amino acids. As DNA, the CDR3 is TGTGCCAGCAGCTCGTCAACGCGGTACCAAGAGACCCAGTACTTC. Its protein product is CASSSSTRYQETQYF.

This clonotype has a count of ten or more. Little can be read into the size of this beta chain, an off-target read in a library designed for alpha chains. V is TRBV7-9 and J is TRBJ1-3; no clear D. Germline loops: CDR1 SEHNR, CDR2 FQNEAQ (reference sequence). The CDR3 runs to 14 residues. Trimming cost V 5 bases and J 8 bases, with 16 bases left between them. The CDR3 sequence: CASSPYKHRDTIYF. Written as DNA, the CDR3 is TGTGCCAGCAGCCCCTACAAACACCGGGACACCATATATTTT. Together with reference TRBV7-9 and TRBJ1-3, the CDR3 gives the full variable domain: DTGVSQNPRHKITKRGQNVTFRCDPISEHNRLYWYRQTLGQGPEFLTYFQNEAQLEKSRLLSDRFSAERPKGSFSTLEIQRTEQGDSAMYLCASSPYKHRDTIYFGEGSWLTVV.

The sample holds many counts of this clonotype. This beta chain lies outside the target of a library built for alpha chains; its clone size means little. The V call is TRBV4-2, the J call TRBJ1-5, with unresolved D. Germline V gene lookup returns CDR1 LGHNA and CDR2 YNFKEQ. CDR3 size: 15 residues. The ends were cut back, 3 bases at V and 0 bases at J, with 9 bases in the middle. The CDR3 protein is CASSQGSNSNQPQHF. CDR3 bases: TGTGCCAGCAGCCAGGGCAGTAATAGCAATCAGCCCCAGCATTTT.

This clonotype is judged medium-sized. This beta chain is an off-target read within a library intended for alpha chains, so its frequency means little. This rearrangement joins TRBV6-5 to TRBJ2-7; 9 bases fit TRBD1. The V segment lost 5 bases and the J segment 2 bases; nucleotides outside the gene matches: 19. The CDR3 sequence is 19 residues long. Germline-derived CDR1 and CDR2 are MNHEY and SVGAGI. In DNA form, the CDR3 reads TGTGCCAGCAGTACATGGACAGGGGCCGCCCGGAACTACGCCTACGAGCAGTACTTC. Its translation: CASSTWTGAARNYAYEQYF.

The table lists this clonotype with many counts. The library was designed around alpha chains, so this beta chain is a stray read whose abundance carries little weight. V gene TRBV20-1 combines with J gene TRBJ1-3; D is unresolved. The germline gives CDR1 DFQATT, CDR2 SNEGSKA (reference sequence). Trimming took 4 bases from V and 2 from J, leaving 6 bases between them. The CDR3 is 12 amino acids. CDR3 protein: CSATLPGNTIYF. CDR3 DNA sequence: TGCAGTGCTACCCTCCCTGGAAACACCATATATTTT.

This clonotype turned up a few times. This beta chain appears as a stray read in a library generated for alpha chains; its size is not informative. The chain uses TRBV12-3 or TRBV12-4 and TRBJ2-5, with 9 bases fitting TRBD1. Trimming took 6 bases from V and 5 from J; bases not matched to a gene: 10. The CDR3 extends over 15 amino acids. The chain's CDR3 is CASSFSLGTGETQYF. CDR3 DNA sequence: TGTGCCAGCAGCTTCTCGCTTGGGACAGGGGAGACCCAGTACTTC.

This clonotype was seen at least ten times. This beta chain lies outside the target of a library built for alpha chains; its clone size means little. The genes are TRBV3-1 and TRBJ2-7; 9 bases agree with TRBD2. The CDR3 contains 17 residues. V shed 4 bases and J 4 bases; nucleotides not matched to a gene: 14. Germline loops: CDR1 LGHDT, CDR2 YNNKEL (reference sequence). The CDR3 is CASSPLFVTSGQYEQYF. The CDR3 DNA follows: TGTGCCAGCAGCCCCCTGTTCGTGACTAGCGGACAATACGAGCAGTACTTC.

This clonotype occurred many times. Since the library was made to target alpha chains, this beta chain is a stray read and its abundance is not meaningful. V and J are TRBV2 and TRBJ1-2, with 7 bases lining up with TRBD1. The trim removed 6 bases at V and 5 bases at J, leaving 9 bases unmatched. In germline, CDR1 is SNHLY, CDR2 FYNNEI. This CDR3 has 14 residues. The CDR3 is CASREQGTGYGYTF. In DNA, the CDR3 is TGTGCCAGCAGAGAACAGGGGACCGGGTATGGCTACACCTTC.

This clonotype has ten or more counts. Because the library targeted alpha chains, this beta chain is an off-target read whose size means little. The chain employs TRBV6-5 and TRBJ2-7; TRBD2 aligns across 8 bases. The ends lost 10 bases at V and 0 bases at J; junction bases unmatched: 11. Germline values: CDR1 MNHEY, CDR2 SVGAGI. The CDR3 loop spans 15 amino acids. CDR3 DNA sequence: TGTGCCACCGGGAGGGGTGGCGCCACCTCCTACGAGCAGTACTTC. Protein sequence: CATGRGGATSYEQYF.

About this clonotype itself: This beta chain is a stray read from a library made for alpha chains; its abundance is not meaningful. The CDR3 sequence is CASSWSQGVLNTEAFF. Here the CDR3 DNA reads TGTGCCAGCAGCTGGTCCCAGGGGGTCCTTAACACTGAAGCTTTCTTT. The chain has TRBV7-9 and TRBJ1-1, with TRBD1 matching 7 bases. The germline gives CDR1 SEHNR, CDR2 FQNEAQ (reference sequence). This CDR3 is built from 16 residues. J gave up 2 bases and V 4 bases, and 10 bases lay outside the gene matches.

This clonotype was recorded at least ten times. With the library built for alpha chains, this beta chain is off target and its frequency is not meaningful. The chain couples TRBV5-1 to TRBJ2-3; TRBD1 might be the D (6 bases). This CDR3 comprises 15 residues. The V end was cut by 1 base, the J end by 3 bases, with 12 bases between. Germline V gene data show CDR1 as SGHRS and CDR2 as YFSETQ. Here the CDR3 reads CASSLSGVGTDTQYF. DNA for the CDR3: TGCGCCAGCAGCTTGTCAGGGGTTGGGACAGATACGCAGTATTTT.

On this clonotype: Being one base from a much bigger clone, this may be a read error. This beta chain represents an off-target read in a library built for alpha chains; its size is of limited meaning. The chain links TRBV27 to TRBJ2-2; 14 nucleotides agree with TRBD2. The CDR3 is 20 amino acids. Germline V lookup: CDR1 MNHEY, CDR2 SMNVEV (reference sequence). The CDR3: CASSPQLGLAGGLGTEELFF. The CDR3 DNA follows: TGTGCCAGCAGTCCTCAATTAGGACTAGCGGGGGGCCTGGGGACCGAGGAGCTGTTTTTT.

In regard to this clonotype: The library was designed around alpha chains, so this beta chain is a stray read whose abundance carries little weight. The chain employs TRBV6-6 and TRBJ2-2; unclear D gene. Germline values: CDR1 MNHNY, CDR2 SVGAGI (reference sequence). The CDR3 totals 14 residues. The V and J ends lost 0 bases and 6 bases respectively, with 8 bases between them. The CDR3 loop reads CASSYSEEAGELFF. The CDR3 DNA reads TGTGCCAGCAGTTACTCAGAAGAGGCCGGGGAGCTGTTTTTT.

This clonotype was seen many times. This beta chain came through as a stray read in a library set up for alpha chains, and its size says little. The V and J genes are TRBV6-4 and TRBJ2-1; 8 nucleotides agree with TRBD1. Trimming cost V 4 bases and J 5 bases; bases outside gene matches: 7. The CDR3 loop spans 15 amino acids. Germline values: CDR1 MRHNA, CDR2 SNTAGT. CDR3 loop: CASSVDRGPNNEQFF. CDR3 DNA sequence: TGTGCCAGCAGTGTCGACAGGGGACCGAACAATGAGCAGTTCTTC.

This clonotype was observed at least ten times. This beta chain turned up in a library designed for alpha chains; as an off-target read, its abundance says little. This rearrangement joins TRBV12-2 to TRBJ2-7; the DNA was not compared with TRBD2, the D call given in the table. TRBV12-2 is a pseudogene locus. The CDR3 spans 16 residues. CDR3: CASRPGTSGDSYEQYF. CDR3 in DNA: TGTGCAAGTCGACCCGGGACTAGCGGAGATTCCTACGAGCAGTACTTC.